A selection of T cell receptor beta chains follows, all from one sample in a study of cytomegalovirus exposure and HLA in healthy donors. The assay was immunoSEQ multiplex PCR, and TCRdb's table has in-frame clones only and misses some. The sample holds roughly 230,000 clones, nearly 95% seen once. The sample was PBMCs. These receptors all stem from a girl aged 2-10 years in good health and CMV-seronegative. Both conserved end residues are part of each CDR3. The D gene is left open where the match is weak. Only some rows state a clone size, as once, few, many or a class for expanded clones.

TRBV2	-	TRBJ2-5	-	TGTGCCAGCAGTCCCCAGGGCGGAGAGACCCAGTACTTC	CASSPQGGETQYF
TRBV27	-	TRBJ2-7	TRBD2	TGTGCCAGCTCCCGGGAGCGGGGAACCCCGAACTACGAGCAGTACTTC	CASSRERGTPNYEQYF
TRBV14	-	TRBJ1-2	-	TGTGCCAGCAGCCAAGATGGCAAAAGGACAGCGAGCTATGGCTACACCTTC	CASSQDGKRTASYGYTF
TRBV9	-	TRBJ2-3	-	TGTGCCAGCAGCCTCTTCTCTTCTAGCACAGATACGCAGTATTTT	CASSLFSSSTDTQYF
TRBV5-8	-	TRBJ2-7	-	TGTGCCAGCAGCCTATATTCGGACAGAGACGAGCAGTACTTC	CASSLYSDRDEQYF
TRBV2	-	TRBJ1-2	-	TGTGCCAGCCGTCTGACGGGGTTCTCTAACTATGGCTACACCTTC	CASRLTGFSNYGYTF
TRBV11-3	-	TRBJ2-6	TRBD1	TGTGCCAGCAGCTCAGGGGGCTCTGGGGCCAACGTCCTGACTTTC	CASSSGGSGANVLTF
TRBV5-1	-	TRBJ1-2	-	TGCGCCAGCAGAGTCCTCGGCAGTCTAGGATATGGCTACACCTTC	CASRVLGSLGYGYTF
TRBV6-1	-	TRBJ1-5	-	TGTGCCTGCACGGGGGAGGAAATTAGCAATCAGCCCCAGCATTTT	CACTGEEISNQPQHF
TRBV7-3	-	TRBJ2-5	-	TGTGCCAGCAGCTTAACACCCTGGCAGGGTGGTGAGACCCAGTACTTC	CASSLTPWQGGETQYF
TRBV6-5	-	TRBJ2-7	TRBD1	TGTGCCAGCAGTCTCCGGACAGGGAACTACGAGCAGTACTTC	CASSLRTGNYEQYF
TRBV13	-	TRBJ1-2	-	TGTGCCAGCAGCTTACACACTAACTATGGCTACACCTTC	CASSLHTNYGYTF
TRBV29-1	-	TRBJ1-2	-	TGCAGCGGGTTATTCAGCTATGGCTACACCTTC	CSGLFSYGYTF
TRBV12-5	-	TRBJ2-1	TRBD1	TGTGCTAGTGGTTTGCTTACCTTAAGTACAGGGGCGAGGAATGAGCAGTTCTTC	CASGLLTLSTGARNEQFF
TRBV19	-	TRBJ2-1	-	TGTGCCAGTAGTACCGGACACTCGAACAATGAGCAGTTCTTC	CASSTGHSNNEQFF
TRBV27	-	TRBJ1-5	-	TGTGCCAGCAGTTCGAGGATTTACAATCAGCCCCAGCATTTT	CASSSRIYNQPQHF
TRBV6-6	-	TRBJ1-3	-	TGTGCCAGCAGACCGGACAGAAGTGGAAACACCATATATTTT	CASRPDRSGNTIYF
TRBV5-1	-	TRBJ2-7	TRBD1	TGCGCCAGCAGCTCACAGGGGAGCTCCTACGAGCAGTACTTC	CASSSQGSSYEQYF
TRBV13	-	TRBJ2-2	-	TGTGCCAGCAGCTTAGGGACCGGGGGGCGGGAGCTGTTTTTT	CASSLGTGGRELFF
TRBV6-5	-	TRBJ1-1	-	TGTGCCAGCAGTTACGTCGGGGATAACACTGAAGCTTTCTTT	CASSYVGDNTEAFF
TRBV5-1	once	TRBJ2-7	TRBD1	TGCGCCAGCAGGGGAACGACAGGGACCGAGCAGTACTTC	CASRGTTGTEQYF
TRBV12-5	-	TRBJ2-2	-	TGTGCTAGTGGTTTGGTAGGGGGATCCGGGGAGCTGTTTTTT	CASGLVGGSGELFF
TRBV6-1	-	TRBJ1-6	TRBD1	TGTGCCAGCACCACGGGACAGGGGGGAAATTCACCCCTCCACTTT	CASTTGQGGNSPLHF
TRBV11-2	-	TRBJ2-7	-	TGTGCCAGCAGCTTAGAGTACAGGAAGGAAGACGAGCAGTACTTC	CASSLEYRKEDEQYF
TRBV5-4	-	TRBJ1-6	TRBD1	TGTGCCAGCAGCGCCGGGACAGGGGGCACTTCACCCCTCCACTTT	CASSAGTGGTSPLHF
TRBV19	-	TRBJ1-5	TRBD1	TGTGCCAGTAGTAAACAGGGGGTTAGCAATCAGCCCCAGCATTTT	CASSKQGVSNQPQHF
TRBV28	-	TRBJ1-1	-	TGTGCCAGCAGTTTATTTGGGGGGAATGAAGCTTTCTTT	CASSLFGGNEAFF
TRBV2	once	TRBJ2-7	TRBD2	TGTGCCAGCAGTGAACTAGCGGGGAGCTCCTACGAGCAGTACTTC	CASSELAGSSYEQYF
TRBV27	-	TRBJ2-1	TRBD2	TGTGCCAGCAGTTTATCTGGGAGGGAGGTTTGGTTCTTC	CASSLSGREVWFF
TRBV28	-	TRBJ1-1	-	TGTGCCAGCAGCCTGACAGAAGAAGCTTTCTTT	CASSLTEEAFF
TRBV28	-	TRBJ1-1	-	TGTGCCAGCAGTGACAGGAACACTGAAGCTTTCTTT	CASSDRNTEAFF
TRBV10-2	-	TRBJ2-7	TRBD1	TGCGCCAGCGGACCGACAGGGTTATCGGACGAGCAGTACTTC	CASGPTGLSDEQYF
TRBV5-6	-	TRBJ1-2	TRBD1	TGTGCCAGCAGCTTTCTCACAGGGGGCGACTATGGCTACACCTTC	CASSFLTGGDYGYTF
TRBV27	-	TRBJ2-2	-	TGTGCCAGCAGTTTATTCTTTAGCACCGGGGAGCTGTTTTTT	CASSLFFSTGELFF
TRBV7-5	-	TRBJ2-7	-	TGTGTCAGAAGCTTATGGATAGCGGGAGGGCCCCACGAGCAGTACTTC	CVRSLWIAGGPHEQYF
TRBV4-2	-	TRBJ1-2	-	TGTGCCAGCAGCCAAGATAGAAGCACTCCAAACTATGGCTACACCTTC	CASSQDRSTPNYGYTF
TRBV2	-	TRBJ2-7	-	TGTGCCAGCAGGGAGGTCTACGAGCAGTACTTC	CASREVYEQYF
TRBV6-5	-	TRBJ2-7	TRBD2	TGCGCCAGCAGTCGGGGACTAGCGGGGGAGAACGAGCAGTACTTC	CASSRGLAGENEQYF
TRBV5-4	-	TRBJ2-7	TRBD2	TGTGCCAGCAGCCCGGAACTAGCGGGAGAGGTCGAGCAGTACTTC	CASSPELAGEVEQYF
TRBV2	-	TRBJ2-3	-	TGTGCCAGCAGTGGAGAGACAGATACGCAGTATTTT	CASSGETDTQYF
TRBV7-9	-	TRBJ2-7	TRBD1	TGTGCCAGCAGCTCCTATCGGACAGGGGCGCCCTACGAGCAGTACTTC	CASSSYRTGAPYEQYF
TRBV18	-	TRBJ2-7	TRBD2	TGTGCCAGCTCACCAGGGGGAAAAAAGCGGGGCTCCTACGAGCAGTACTTC	CASSPGGKKRGSYEQYF
TRBV6-1	once	TRBJ2-7	TRBD1	TGTGCCAGCAGTGAGGTGACAGGGGTAGGCGAGCAGTACTTC	CASSEVTGVGEQYF
TRBV27	-	TRBJ2-7	TRBD2	TGTGCCAGCAGGACCTACGGTGGTTGGACTAGCGAATCCTACGAGCAGTACTTC	CASRTYGGWTSESYEQYF
TRBV5-8	-	TRBJ2-7	TRBD1	TGTGCCAGCAGCTACGGACAGGGGGCCCCCCCGTACTTC	CASSYGQGAPPYF
TRBV10-3	-	TRBJ1-4	TRBD1	TGTGCCATCAGTGGGGGACAGGGGTATGAAAAACTGTTTTTT	CAISGGQGYEKLFF